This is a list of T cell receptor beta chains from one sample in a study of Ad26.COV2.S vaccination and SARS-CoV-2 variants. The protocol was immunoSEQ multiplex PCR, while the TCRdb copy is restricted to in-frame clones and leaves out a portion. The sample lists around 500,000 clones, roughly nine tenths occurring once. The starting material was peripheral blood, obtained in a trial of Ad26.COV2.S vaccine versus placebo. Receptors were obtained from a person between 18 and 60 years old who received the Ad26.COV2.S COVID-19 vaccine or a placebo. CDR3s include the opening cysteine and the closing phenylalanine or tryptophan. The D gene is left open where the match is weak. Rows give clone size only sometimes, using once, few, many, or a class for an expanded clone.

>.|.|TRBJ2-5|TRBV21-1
CASSWGQSSESRVAETQYF
TGTGCCAGCAGTTGGGGGCAAAGTTCCGAATCTCGGGTCGCGGAGACCCAGTACTTC
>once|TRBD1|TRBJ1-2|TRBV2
CASSPGGDYGYTF
TGTGCCAGCTCGCCAGGGGGGGACTATGGCTACACCTTC
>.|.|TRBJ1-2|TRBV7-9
CASSHNGGGLNYGYTF
TGTGCCAGCAGCCACAACGGCGGAGGGCTTAACTATGGCTACACCTTC
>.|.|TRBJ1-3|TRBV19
CASSIILFGRPSGNTIYF
TGTGCCAGTAGTATAATTCTCTTTGGCAGACCCTCTGGAAACACCATATATTTT
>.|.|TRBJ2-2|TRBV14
CASSQGRRTYATGELFF
TGTGCCAGCAGCCAGGGGCGAAGAACCTATGCCACCGGGGAGCTGTTTTTT
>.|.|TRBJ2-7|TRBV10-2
CASSRQDIYEQYF
TGCGCCAGCAGCCGACAGGACATCTACGAGCAGTACTTC
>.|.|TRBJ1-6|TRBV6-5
CASSYSYRNNSPLHF
TGTGCCAGCAGTTACTCGTACAGAAATAATTCACCCCTCCACTTT
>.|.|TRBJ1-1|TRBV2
CARGGTAVNTEAFF
TGTGCCAGAGGGGGAACGGCGGTGAACACTGAAGCTTTCTTT
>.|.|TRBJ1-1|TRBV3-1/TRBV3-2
CASSQQGRNTEAFF
TGTGCCAGCAGCCAACAGGGCCGGAACACTGAAGCTTTCTTT
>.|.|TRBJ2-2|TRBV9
CASSGGRTGELFF
TGTGCCAGCAGCGGCGGGCGGACCGGGGAGCTGTTTTTT
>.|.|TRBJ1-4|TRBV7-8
CASSLAVREGEKLFF
TGTGCCAGCAGCTTAGCGGTACGGGAAGGTGAAAAACTGTTTTTT
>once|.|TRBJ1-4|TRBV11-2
CASSLRQNEKLFF
TGTGCCAGCAGCTTAAGGCAGAATGAAAAACTGTTTTTT
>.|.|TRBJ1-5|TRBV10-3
CAGRGVGLVEQPQHF
TGTGCCGGGCGAGGAGTCGGGTTGGTAGAGCAGCCCCAGCATTTT
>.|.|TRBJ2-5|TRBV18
CASSPPHYQETQYF
TGTGCCAGCTCACCCCCGCACTACCAAGAGACCCAGTACTTC
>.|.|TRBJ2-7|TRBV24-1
CATSDLYRGEQYF
TGTGCCACCAGTGATTTGTACAGAGGCGAGCAGTACTTC
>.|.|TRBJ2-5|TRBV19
CASSGAGQETQYF
TGTGCCAGTAGCGGGGCAGGACAAGAGACCCAGTACTTC